This section outlines one T cell receptor beta chain sequence together with its context. The antigen is not known. The protocol was immunoSEQ multiplex PCR, while the TCRdb copy is restricted to in-frame clones and leaves out a portion. The repertoire holds roughly 120,000 clones, with about 95% as singletons. This entry belongs to a study of human thymus T cells. Findings and limits, study-wide: Unrelated individuals reportedly shared highly overlapping thymic TCR repertoires.

The CDR3 runs 19 residues. CDR1 SNHLY and CDR2 FYNNEI come from the germline V gene. V shed 2 bases and J 2 bases; nucleotides not matched to a gene: 8. Corrective heart surgery yielded the resections from which the thymus tissue came. This clonotype was sampled from a boy under three years old with a congenital heart defect but otherwise immunologically healthy. J is TRBJ2-1 and V is TRBV2; 14 bases fit TRBD2. The sequenced material came from thymus tissue. The CDR3 DNA sequence: TGTGCCAGCAGTGAATATCTGGGACTAGCGGGGGTTCCCTACAATGAGCAGTTCTTC. This encodes CASSEYLGLAGVPYNEQFF.